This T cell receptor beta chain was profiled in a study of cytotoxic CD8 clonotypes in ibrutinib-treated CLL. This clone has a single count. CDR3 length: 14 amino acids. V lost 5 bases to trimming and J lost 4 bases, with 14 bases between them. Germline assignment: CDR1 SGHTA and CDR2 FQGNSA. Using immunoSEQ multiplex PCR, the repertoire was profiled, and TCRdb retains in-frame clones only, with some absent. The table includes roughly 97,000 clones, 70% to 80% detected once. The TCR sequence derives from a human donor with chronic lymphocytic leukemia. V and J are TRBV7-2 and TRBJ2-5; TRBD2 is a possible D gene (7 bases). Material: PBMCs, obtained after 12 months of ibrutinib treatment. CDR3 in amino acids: CASSGRGARETQYF. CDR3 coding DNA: TGTGCCAGCAGCGGTCGGGGGGCGCGAGAGACCCAGTACTTC.